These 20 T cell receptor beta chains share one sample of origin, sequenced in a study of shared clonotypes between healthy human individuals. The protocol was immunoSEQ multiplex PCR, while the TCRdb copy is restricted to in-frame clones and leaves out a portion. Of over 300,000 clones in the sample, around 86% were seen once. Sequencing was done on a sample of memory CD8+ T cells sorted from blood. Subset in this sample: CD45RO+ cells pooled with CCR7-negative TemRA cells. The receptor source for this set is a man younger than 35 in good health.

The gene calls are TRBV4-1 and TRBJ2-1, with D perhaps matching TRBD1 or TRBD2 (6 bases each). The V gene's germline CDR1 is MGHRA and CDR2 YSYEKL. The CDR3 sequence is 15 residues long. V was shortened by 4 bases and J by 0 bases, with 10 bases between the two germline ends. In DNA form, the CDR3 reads TGCGCCAGCAGCCTGGGGGGCAGCTCCTACAATGAGCAGTTCTTC. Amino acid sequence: CASSLGGSSYNEQFF.

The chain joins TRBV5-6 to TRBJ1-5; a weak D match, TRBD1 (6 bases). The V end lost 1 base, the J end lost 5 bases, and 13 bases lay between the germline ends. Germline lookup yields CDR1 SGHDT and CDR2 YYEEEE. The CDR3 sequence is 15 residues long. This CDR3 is CASSLSSAGDQPQHF. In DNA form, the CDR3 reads TGTGCCAGCAGCTTGAGTTCGGCAGGGGATCAGCCCCAGCATTTT.

The DNA of the CDR3 is TGTGCCAGCAGCTCCCAGACTAGCGCCCCCGGGGAGCTGTTTTTT. Protein product: CASSSQTSAPGELFF. This chain connects TRBV7-9 to TRBJ2-2; 8 bases are shared with TRBD2. The V segment lost 4 bases and the J segment 6 bases; nucleotides outside the gene matches: 7. The CDR3 extends over 15 amino acids. Germline CDR1 is SEHNR and CDR2 is FQNEAQ (reference sequence).

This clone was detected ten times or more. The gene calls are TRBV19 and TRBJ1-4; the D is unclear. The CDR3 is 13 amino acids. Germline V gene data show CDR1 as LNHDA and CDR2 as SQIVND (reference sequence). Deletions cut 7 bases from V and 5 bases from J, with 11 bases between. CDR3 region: CASTPMGNEKLFF. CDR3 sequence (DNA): TGTGCCAGTACCCCAATGGGAAATGAAAAACTGTTTTTT.

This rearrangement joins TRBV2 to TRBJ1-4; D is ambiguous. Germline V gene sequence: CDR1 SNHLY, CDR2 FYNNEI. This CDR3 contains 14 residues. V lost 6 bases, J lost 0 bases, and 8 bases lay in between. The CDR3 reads CASSDGSTNEKLFF. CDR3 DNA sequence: TGTGCCAGCAGCGATGGATCAACTAATGAAAAACTGTTTTTT.

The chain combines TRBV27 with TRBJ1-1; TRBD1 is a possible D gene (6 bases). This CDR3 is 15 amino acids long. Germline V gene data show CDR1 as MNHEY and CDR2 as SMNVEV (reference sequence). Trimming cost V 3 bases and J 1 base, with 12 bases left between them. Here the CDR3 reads CASSFSGAPNTEAFF. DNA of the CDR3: TGTGCCAGCAGTTTTTCAGGGGCTCCGAACACTGAAGCTTTCTTT.

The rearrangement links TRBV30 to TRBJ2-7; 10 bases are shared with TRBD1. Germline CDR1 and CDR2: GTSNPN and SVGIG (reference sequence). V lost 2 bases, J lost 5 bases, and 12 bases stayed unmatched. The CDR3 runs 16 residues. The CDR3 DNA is TGTGCCTGGAGTTCCCCCCCCCGGACAGGGGGTGACGAGCAGTACTTC. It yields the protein CAWSSPPRTGGDEQYF. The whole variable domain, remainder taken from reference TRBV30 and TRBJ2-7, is SQTIHQWPATLVQPVGSPLSLECTVEGTSNPNLYWYRQAAGRGLQLLFYSVGIGQISSEVPQNLSASRPQDRQFILSSKKLLLSDSGFYLCAWSSPPRTGGDEQYFGPGTRLTVT.

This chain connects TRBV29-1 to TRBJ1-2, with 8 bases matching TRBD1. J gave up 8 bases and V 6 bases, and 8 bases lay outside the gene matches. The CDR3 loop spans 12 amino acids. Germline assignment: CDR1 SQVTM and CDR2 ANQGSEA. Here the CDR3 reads CSVDRGVFGYTF. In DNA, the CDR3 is TGCAGCGTCGACAGGGGTGTTTTCGGCTACACCTTC.

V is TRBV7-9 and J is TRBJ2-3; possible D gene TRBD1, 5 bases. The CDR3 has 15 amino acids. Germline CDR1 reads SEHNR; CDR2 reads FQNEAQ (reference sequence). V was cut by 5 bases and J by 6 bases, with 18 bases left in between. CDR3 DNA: TGTGCCAGCAGCCCCCCCATAGGGGTTTCCGATACGCAGTATTTT. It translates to CASSPPIGVSDTQYF.

The CDR3 DNA reads TGCGCCAGCAGCCCATCGTCCACAGGGAACTCCTACGAGCAGTACTTC. Amino acids: CASSPSSTGNSYEQYF. The chain couples TRBV4-1 to TRBJ2-7; a weak D match, TRBD1 (6 bases). The germline CDR1 and CDR2 sequences are MGHRA and YSYEKL. The CDR3 runs 16 residues. V was pared by 4 bases and J by 0 bases, with 16 bases between.

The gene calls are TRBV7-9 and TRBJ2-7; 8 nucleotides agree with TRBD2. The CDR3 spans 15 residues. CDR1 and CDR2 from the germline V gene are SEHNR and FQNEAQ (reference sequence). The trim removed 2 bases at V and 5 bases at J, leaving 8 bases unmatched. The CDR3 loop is CASSLLGRAEDEQYF. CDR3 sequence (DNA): TGTGCCAGCAGCTTACTCGGGAGGGCCGAAGACGAGCAGTACTTC.

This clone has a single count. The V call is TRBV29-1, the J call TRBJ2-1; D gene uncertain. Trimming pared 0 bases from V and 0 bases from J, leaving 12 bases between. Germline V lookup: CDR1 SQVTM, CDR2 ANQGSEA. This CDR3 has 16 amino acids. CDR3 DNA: TGCAGCGTTGAAGATCTTGCGTTCAGCTCCTACAATGAGCAGTTCTTC. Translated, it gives CSVEDLAFSSYNEQFF.

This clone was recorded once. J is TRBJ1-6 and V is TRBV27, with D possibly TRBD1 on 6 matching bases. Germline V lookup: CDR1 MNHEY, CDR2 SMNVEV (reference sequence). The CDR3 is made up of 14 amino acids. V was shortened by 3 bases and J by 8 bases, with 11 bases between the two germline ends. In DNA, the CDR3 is TGTGCCAGCAGTTTGAATCAGGGGTATTCACCCCTCCACTTT. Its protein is CASSLNQGYSPLHF.

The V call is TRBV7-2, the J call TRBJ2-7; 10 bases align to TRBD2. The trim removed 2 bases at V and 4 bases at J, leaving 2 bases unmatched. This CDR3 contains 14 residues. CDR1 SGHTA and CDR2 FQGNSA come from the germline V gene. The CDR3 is CASSLPSGSYEQYF. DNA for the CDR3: TGTGCCAGCAGCTTACCTAGCGGGAGTTACGAGCAGTACTTC.

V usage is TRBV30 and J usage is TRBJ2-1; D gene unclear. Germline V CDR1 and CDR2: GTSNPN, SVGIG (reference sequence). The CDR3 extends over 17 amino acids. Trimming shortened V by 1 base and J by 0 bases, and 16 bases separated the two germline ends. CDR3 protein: CAWSGFSRPLSYNEQFF. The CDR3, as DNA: TGTGCCTGGAGTGGGTTTAGTAGACCCCTCTCCTACAATGAGCAGTTCTTC.

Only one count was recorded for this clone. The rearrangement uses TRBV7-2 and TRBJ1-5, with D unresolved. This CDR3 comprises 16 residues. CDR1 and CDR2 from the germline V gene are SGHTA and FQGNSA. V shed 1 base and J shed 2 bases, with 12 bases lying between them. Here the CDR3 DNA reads TGTGCCAGCAGCTTAGACCCGTGGCAGGGCAATCAGCCCCAGCATTTT. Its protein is CASSLDPWQGNQPQHF.

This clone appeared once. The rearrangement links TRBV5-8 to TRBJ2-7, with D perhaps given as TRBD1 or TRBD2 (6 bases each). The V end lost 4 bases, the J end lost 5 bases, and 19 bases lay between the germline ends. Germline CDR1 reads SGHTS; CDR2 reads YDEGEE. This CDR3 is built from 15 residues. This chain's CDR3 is CASSPLEGQGHEQYF. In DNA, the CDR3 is TGTGCCAGCAGCCCCCTGGAGGGGCAGGGGCACGAGCAGTACTTC.

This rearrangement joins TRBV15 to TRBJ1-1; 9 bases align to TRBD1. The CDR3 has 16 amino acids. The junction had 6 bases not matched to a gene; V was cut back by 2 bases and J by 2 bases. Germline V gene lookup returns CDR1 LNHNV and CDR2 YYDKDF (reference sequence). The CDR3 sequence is CATSRSRGQGNTEAFF. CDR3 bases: TGTGCCACCAGCAGATCCCGGGGACAGGGAAACACTGAAGCTTTCTTT. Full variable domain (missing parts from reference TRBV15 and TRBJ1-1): DAMVIQNPRYQVTQFGKPVTLSCSQTLNHNVMYWYQQKSSQAPKLLFHYYDKDFNNEADTPDNFQSRRPNTSFCFLDIRSPGLGDTAMYLCATSRSRGQGNTEAFFGQGTRLTVV.

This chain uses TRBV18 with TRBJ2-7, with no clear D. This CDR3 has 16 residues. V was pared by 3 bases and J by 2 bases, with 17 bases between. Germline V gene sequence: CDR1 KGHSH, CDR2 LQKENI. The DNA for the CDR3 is TGTGCCAGCTCACCGGGCCCCCTTAGAGGCACCTACGAGCAGTACTTC. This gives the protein CASSPGPLRGTYEQYF.

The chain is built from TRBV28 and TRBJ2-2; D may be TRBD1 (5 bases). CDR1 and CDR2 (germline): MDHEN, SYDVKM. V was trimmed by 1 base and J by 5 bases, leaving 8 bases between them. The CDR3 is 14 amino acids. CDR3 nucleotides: TGTGCCAGCAGTTTATCAGGGCTAACCGGGGAGCTGTTTTTT. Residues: CASSLSGLTGELFF. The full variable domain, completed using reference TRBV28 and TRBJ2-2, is DVKVTQSSRYLVKRTGEKVFLECVQDMDHENMFWYRQDPGLGLRLIYFSYDVKMKEKGDIPEGYSVSREKKERFSLILESASTNQTSMYLCASSLSGLTGELFFGEGSRLTVL.